This T cell receptor beta chain was observed in a study of blood T cell repertoires in COVID-19. TCRdb's table, derived via immunoSEQ multiplex PCR, lists solely in-frame clones and lacks some. The sample contains 220,000 or so clones, about four fifths of which appear only once. This clone has a single count. The V and J ends lost 4 bases and 2 bases, in that order; junction bases with no gene match: 8. The CDR3 runs to 15 residues. Germline V lookup: CDR1 LGHDT, CDR2 YNNKEL (reference sequence). Input material: PBMCs or T cells enriched from blood (not recorded which). The receptor was derived from a woman aged 55-75 years who had recovered from COVID-19. The V and J genes are TRBV3-1 (or the pseudogene TRBV3-2) and TRBJ2-7, with 7 bases aligning to TRBD1. The CDR3 loop is CASSPGQRLAYEQYF. DNA of the CDR3: TGTGCCAGCAGCCCGGGACAGAGGCTCGCCTACGAGCAGTACTTC.